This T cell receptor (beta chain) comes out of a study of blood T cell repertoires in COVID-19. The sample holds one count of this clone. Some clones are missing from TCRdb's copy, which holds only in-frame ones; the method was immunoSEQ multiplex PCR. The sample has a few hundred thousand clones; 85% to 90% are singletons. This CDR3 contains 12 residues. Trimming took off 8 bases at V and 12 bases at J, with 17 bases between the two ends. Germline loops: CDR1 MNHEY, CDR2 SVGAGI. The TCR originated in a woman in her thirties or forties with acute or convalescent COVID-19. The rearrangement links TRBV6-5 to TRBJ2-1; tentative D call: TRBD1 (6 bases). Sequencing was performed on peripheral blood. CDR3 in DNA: TGTGCCAGCTCAGTCCTGACAGGCGGGCAGTTCTTC. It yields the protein CASSVLTGGQFF.